The rows below give T cell receptor beta chains drawn from one sample of a study of OX40 agonist ivuxolimab in advanced cancers. Clones were read by immunoSEQ multiplex PCR, and TCRdb kept only the in-frame ones, dropping some. The data hold around 89,000 clones, with roughly 91% observed a single time. The starting material was CD4+ or CD8+ T cells sorted from blood, obtained in a trial of the OX40 agonist ivuxolimab. Receptors originate from an adult with an advanced solid tumor such as melanoma, head and neck, liver or kidney cancer. The CDR3 runs from the conserved cysteine through the conserved F or W. D genes are given only for firm matches. Some rows have no size entry. The others give once, few or many, or a class for an expanded clone.

NA | NA | TRBJ2-5 | 16 | TRBV29-1 | TGCAGCGTTGAAGACACCCCTTGGGGGAACCAAGAGACCCAGTACTTC | CSVEDTPWGNQETQYF
TRBD1 | NA | TRBJ1-4 | 13 | TRBV7-8 | TGTGCCAGCCGGGACAGGGTAAACGAAAAACTGTTTTTT | CASRDRVNEKLFF
NA | NA | TRBJ2-1 | 15 | TRBV7-2 | TGTGCCAGCAGCTTAGCGGAGGGAGGACTGGTGGAGCAGTTCTTC | CASSLAEGGLVEQFF
NA | NA | TRBJ2-5 | 15 | TRBV11-2 | TGTGCCAGCAGCTTAGACGGGACCAGGGGCGAGACCCAGTACTTC | CASSLDGTRGETQYF
NA | NA | TRBJ2-4 | 13 | TRBV10-1 | TGCGCCAGCAGTGAGACTTCCAAAAACATTCAGTACTTC | CASSETSKNIQYF
NA | once | TRBJ2-7 | 15 | TRBV27 | TGTGCCAGCAAAAAGTATCAGTCGGAGTCCTACGAGCAGTACTTC | CASKKYQSESYEQYF
TRBD2 | NA | TRBJ2-1 | 15 | TRBV5-4 | TGTGCCAGCAGCTCCGGGACTACGAATATCAATGAGCAGTTCTTC | CASSSGTTNINEQFF
NA | NA | TRBJ2-5 | 15 | TRBV7-8 | TGTGCCAGCAGCACGGCGGGCAACATGGGGGAGACCCAGTACTTC | CASSTAGNMGETQYF
TRBD1 | NA | TRBJ1-1 | 14 | TRBV5-4 | TGTGCCAGCAGCCGGGGACAGGGAGACACTGAAGCTTTCTTT | CASSRGQGDTEAFF
NA | NA | TRBJ2-5 | 14 | TRBV7-3 | TGTGCCAGCAGCTTAGGACCGGGGCGGGAGACCCAGTACTTC | CASSLGPGRETQYF
TRBD2 | NA | TRBJ2-2 | 15 | TRBV6-4 | TGTGCCAGCAGACCTAGCGGGGAGTTCACCGGGGAGCTGTTTTTT | CASRPSGEFTGELFF
NA | NA | TRBJ1-6 | 17 | TRBV27 | TGTGCCAGCAGTCTATCCTCGCCGGGCAGGGGCCCTTCACCCCTCCACTTT | CASSLSSPGRGPSPLHF
NA | once | TRBJ1-2 | 12 | TRBV30 | TGTGCCTGGATAATAGGGGGGGTTGGCTACACCTTC | CAWIIGGVGYTF
TRBD2 | NA | TRBJ2-7 | 15 | TRBV7-2 | TGTGCCAGCAGCAAAGGGACTACAGACCTTTACGAGCAGTACTTC | CASSKGTTDLYEQYF
TRBD2 | NA | TRBJ2-7 | 16 | TRBV5-4 | TGTGCCAGCAGCCCGGGACTAGCGGAAGTAACAGGCGAGCAGTACTTC | CASSPGLAEVTGEQYF